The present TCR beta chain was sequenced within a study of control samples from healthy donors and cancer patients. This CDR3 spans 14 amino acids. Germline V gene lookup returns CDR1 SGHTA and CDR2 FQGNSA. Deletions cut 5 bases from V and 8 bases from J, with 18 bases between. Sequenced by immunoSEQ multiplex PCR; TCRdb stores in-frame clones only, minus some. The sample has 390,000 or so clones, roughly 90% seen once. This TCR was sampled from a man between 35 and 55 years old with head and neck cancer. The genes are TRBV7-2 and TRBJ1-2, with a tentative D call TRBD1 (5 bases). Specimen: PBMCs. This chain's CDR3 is CASSPLPFGDGYTF. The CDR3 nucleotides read TGTGCCAGCAGCCCGCTACCATTTGGGGACGGCTACACCTTC.